A single sample gave rise to the 10 T cell receptor beta chains below, sequenced in a study of human T cells and chemical hapten exposure. Each CDR3 protein is one row after TCRdb ran MiXCR on the RACE reads. The sample records approximately 400,000 distinct CDR3 sequences, 5% to 6.5% being singletons. Time point described: pre-sensitization, week 0. Indicated treatment: therapeutic diphenylcyclopropenone sensitization with weekly scalp DPC. Sample: whole blood, taken in connection with sensitization to the hapten diphenylcyclopropenone (DPC). Receptors were obtained from a woman in her fifties or sixties with alopecia areata. Some clones in this sample may be carry-over from other donors' samples.

In this sample, this clonotype turned up many times. This rearrangement joins TRBV27 to TRBJ2-5, with D hard to call. V lost 4 bases and J lost 1, with 13 bases in between. Germline V gene data show CDR1 as MNHEY and CDR2 as SMNVEV (reference sequence). The CDR3 loop spans 15 amino acids. The CDR3 bases are TGTGCCAGCAGTTCCCTAGTCGGGCTCCAAGAGACCCAGTACTTC. Translating gives CASSSLVGLQETQYF.

This clonotype was observed many times. J is TRBJ2-3 and V is TRBV9, with 9 bases matching TRBD2. V shed 0 bases and J 7 bases; nucleotides not matched to a gene: 6. The CDR3 is 15 residues long. The germline CDR1 and CDR2 sequences are SGDLS and YYNGEE. CDR3 nucleotides: TGTGCCAGCAGCGTAGCCGAGCGGGAGGCTTATACGCAGTATTTT. Its translation: CASSVAEREAYTQYF.

This clonotype was observed a few times. This chain connects TRBV5-1 to TRBJ2-5; D not resolved. Per germline, CDR1 SGHRS and CDR2 YFSETQ. The CDR3 is 14 amino acids. V dropped 1 base and J dropped 2 bases, with 9 bases sitting between them. CDR3 nucleotides: TGCGCCAGCAGCTTGCAGGACGCACAAGAGACCCAGTACTTC. Translating gives CASSLQDAQETQYF.

The CDR3 is CASSASSVSTDTQYF. The CDR3, as DNA: TGTGCCAGCAGCGCTTCGAGCGTTAGCACAGATACGCAGTATTTT. This chain connects TRBV28 to TRBJ2-3, with D unresolved. Per the germline V gene, CDR1 is MDHEN and CDR2 is SYDVKM. The CDR3 is 15 amino acids. The V and J ends lost 6 bases and 0 bases respectively, with 13 bases between them.

This clonotype was picked up a small number of times. CDR3 bases: TGTGCCAGCAGCTCCCTGTCGCGGGGAGAGACCCAGTACTTC. Amino acid sequence: CASSSLSRGETQYF. The chain recombines TRBV7-2 with TRBJ2-5; a weak D match, TRBD2 (6 bases). The CDR3 sequence is 14 residues long. Trimming took off 4 bases at V and 4 bases at J, with 13 bases between the two ends. Germline V gene sequence: CDR1 SGHTA, CDR2 FQGNSA. The full variable domain, in which reference TRBV7-2 and TRBJ2-5 provide the parts outside the CDR3, is GAGVSQSPSNKVTEKGKDVELRCDPISGHTALYWYRQSLGQGLEFLIYFQGNSAPDKSGLPSDRFSAERTGGSVSTLTIQRTQQEDSAVYLCASSSLSRGETQYFGPGTRLLVL.

This clonotype was seen many times. The CDR3 coding sequence is TGTGCCAGCAGCCTCTTAGAGGGCAGGGAGCGCACTGAAGCTTTCTTT. Translated, it gives CASSLLEGRERTEAFF. The V call is TRBV3-1, the J call TRBJ1-1; weak D call: TRBD1 (5 bases). The V end was cut by 4 bases, the J end by 4 bases, with 19 bases between. The CDR3 has 16 residues. Germline CDR1 reads LGHDT; CDR2 reads YNNKEL (reference sequence).

The chain has TRBV20-1 and TRBJ1-6; unclear D gene. Germline-derived CDR1 and CDR2 are DFQATT and SNEGSKA (reference sequence). The CDR3 is 13 residues long. The V gene lost 5 bases and the J gene lost 5 bases, with 10 bases spanning the gap. The CDR3 sequence: CSAVTSHNSPLHF. DNA for the CDR3: TGCAGTGCTGTGACTTCACATAATTCACCCCTCCACTTT.

This clonotype was counted ten times or more. The chain employs TRBV6-5 and TRBJ2-1; 10 nucleotides align to TRBD1. The J segment lost 6 bases and the V segment lost 4 bases, leaving 3 bases of the junction unmatched. Germline lookup yields CDR1 MNHEY and CDR2 SVGAGI. The CDR3 consists of 14 residues. Here the CDR3 reads CASSFGTGANEQFF. The CDR3 nucleotides are TGTGCCAGCAGTTTCGGGACAGGGGCCAATGAGCAGTTCTTC.

This clonotype has a handful of counts. The J gene is TRBJ1-3, the V gene TRBV16; D not certain. The CDR3 spans 16 residues. V lost 5 bases and J 0 bases, leaving 14 bases between the germline ends. Germline lookup yields CDR1 KGHSY and CDR2 FQNENV. The CDR3 coding sequence is TGTGCCAGCAGCGGGCAAAGGGCGAGCTCTGGAAACACCATATATTTT. Amino acids: CASSGQRASSGNTIYF.

This clonotype was seen a few times. The rearrangement uses TRBV19 and TRBJ2-1; 10 bases align to TRBD2. Looked up from germline, CDR1 is LNHDA and CDR2 is SQIVND (reference sequence). The CDR3 totals 13 residues. The V segment lost 5 bases and the J segment 12 bases; nucleotides outside the gene matches: 7. DNA for the CDR3: TGTGCCAGTAGTGACCTAGCGGGAGAGGTGCAGTTCTTC. Its protein is CASSDLAGEVQFF.